Listed below are T cell receptor beta chains from one sample, sequenced in a study of blood T cells in healthy people across ages. From the 5' RACE reads, TCRdb called clonotypes with MiXCR, one entry per CDR3 protein. The table lists some 1,500,000 distinct CDR3 sequences, roughly 43% of them singletons, with roughly 3.7% in the top ten. Source material: blood. Receptors originate from a woman younger than 35 in good health. The conserved cysteine and the conserved F or W are not part of the CDR3 here. The D gene is left open where the match is weak.

j_call | d_call | v_call | cdr3_aa
TRBJ2-7 | TRBD1 | TRBV29-1 | SVEIADRGVYEQY
TRBJ2-2 | NA | TRBV7-2 | ASSLVGVGELF
NA | TRBD1 | TRBV12-3/TRBV12-4 | ASTSSGQGYYEQY
TRBJ1-5 | NA | TRBV12-3/TRBV12-4 | ASSTTGPKGPQH
TRBJ1-2 | TRBD1 | TRBV12-5 | ASGAGDRPYGYT
TRBJ1-3 | TRBD1 | TRBV18 | ASSRQGGSSGNTIY
TRBJ2-5 | TRBD1 | TRBV30 | AWSTTGALSRETQY
TRBJ2-7 | NA | TRBV4-3 | ASSQASGQRQY
TRBJ1-3 | NA | TRBV4-3 | ASSQMTGSGNTIY
TRBJ2-2 | NA | TRBV27 | ASTTTSTGIWTGELF
TRBJ1-2 | NA | TRBV10-3 | AIRQTSILGSYT
TRBJ2-3 | TRBD1 | TRBV7-9 | ASSPGQDLVTDTQY
TRBJ2-5 | TRBD2 | TRBV4-2 | ASSQAGTSGFETQY
TRBJ2-5 | NA | TRBV6-5 | ASSYRIESEPQGETQY
TRBJ2-2 | TRBD1 | TRBV28 | ASKGTGPTGELF
TRBJ2-4 | NA | TRBV6-2/TRBV6-3 | ASALGSDIQY
TRBJ2-1 | TRBD1 | TRBV7-8 | ASSDGTGISDEQF
TRBJ2-5 | NA | TRBV4-3 | ASSQERTGRGLREQY
TRBJ1-1 | NA | TRBV12-3/TRBV12-4 | ASSRRGANTEAF
TRBJ2-7 | TRBD1 | TRBV27 | ASSSPGTGNYEQY
TRBJ2-3 | NA | TRBV2 | ASSLEQGTQY
TRBJ2-4 | TRBD1 | TRBV7-2 | ASSMGQGIREQY
TRBJ1-2 | NA | TRBV10-2 | ASTQDLYGYT
TRBJ2-5 | NA | TRBV5-1 | ASSQDSQETQY
TRBJ2-3 | NA | TRBV7-3 | ASSLTVLSTDTRY
TRBJ2-1 | TRBD2 | TRBV6-2/TRBV6-3 | ASSGGIRPNEQF
TRBJ2-7 | NA | TRBV12-3/TRBV12-4 | ASSPMAGAFYEQY
TRBJ2-3 | NA | TRBV29-1 | SVDPRQTSTDTQY
TRBJ2-1 | TRBD2 | TRBV9 | ASSTQSSGTYNEQF
TRBJ1-5 | NA | TRBV4-1 | ASSQDGWRPQH
TRBJ2-1 | NA | TRBV29-1 | SVPTKGYYNEQF
TRBJ1-2 | NA | TRBV20-1 | SATGTVYDGYT
TRBJ1-1 | TRBD1 | TRBV7-3 | ASSLPRTGKGTEAF
TRBJ1-2 | NA | TRBV11-3 | ASRPGLQGRNYGYT
TRBJ2-1 | TRBD1 | TRBV29-1 | SAGTGSYNEQF
TRBJ2-2 | TRBD1 | TRBV29-1 | SVEDGQGDLTGELF
TRBJ2-1 | TRBD2 | TRBV7-9 | ASPPSLRGLAVHEQF
TRBJ2-1 | NA | TRBV6-1 | ASSEIGLRYNEQF
TRBJ1-1 | NA | TRBV4-1 | ASSQVSLTEAF
TRBJ2-3 | NA | TRBV6-2/TRBV6-3 | ASSLPQNTGASTDTQY
TRBJ1-2 | NA | TRBV12-5 | ASGWVSGPGYT
TRBJ2-3 | TRBD1 | TRBV9 | ASSVDHQGAVDTQY
TRBJ2-3 | NA | TRBV12-3/TRBV12-4 | ASRNGDTQY
TRBJ2-7 | TRBD2 | TRBV27 | ASSLSGLVYEQY
NA | NA | TRBV7-8 | ASSLVGGRALYEQY
TRBJ2-1 | TRBD2 | TRBV28 | ASSSIFGREGLGEQF
TRBJ2-5 | NA | TRBV30 | AWSPDPRSDEQY